This T cell receptor (beta chain) came from a study of shared clonotypes between healthy human individuals. Looking at the study overall: Plates per donor: three CD4 naive, three CD4 memory, two CD8 naive, one CD8 memory.

Details on this clone: Its antigen remains unidentified.

CD45RO negativity and positive selection for CCR7 defined naive CD8 cells, a population that excluded terminally differentiated effector memory CD45RA+ cells. The study, taken as a whole, reports: Naive CD4 clonotypes were shared across a handful of donors at 5% to 6%. Across subsets, estimated richness was generally greater for naive than for memory populations. The low donor count limited represented genetic and exposure-history diversity.

The CDR3 sequence is 16 residues long. The V end was cut by 5 bases, the J end by 2 bases, with 16 bases between. CDR1 is MNHEY and CDR2 is SMNVEV in the germline V gene (reference sequence). Some clones are missing from TCRdb's copy, which holds only in-frame ones; the method was immunoSEQ multiplex PCR. This table holds more than 2 million clones, approximately 95% found once. The sequenced sample consisted of naive CD8+ T cells sorted from blood. The chain joins TRBV27 to TRBJ2-1; weak D call: TRBD1 (5 bases). The receptor was derived from a man between 18 and 35 years old in good health. The CDR3 coding sequence is TGTGCCAGCAGTCACAGGCAGGGCCTAACCTACAATGAGCAGTTCTTC. This encodes CASSHRQGLTYNEQFF.